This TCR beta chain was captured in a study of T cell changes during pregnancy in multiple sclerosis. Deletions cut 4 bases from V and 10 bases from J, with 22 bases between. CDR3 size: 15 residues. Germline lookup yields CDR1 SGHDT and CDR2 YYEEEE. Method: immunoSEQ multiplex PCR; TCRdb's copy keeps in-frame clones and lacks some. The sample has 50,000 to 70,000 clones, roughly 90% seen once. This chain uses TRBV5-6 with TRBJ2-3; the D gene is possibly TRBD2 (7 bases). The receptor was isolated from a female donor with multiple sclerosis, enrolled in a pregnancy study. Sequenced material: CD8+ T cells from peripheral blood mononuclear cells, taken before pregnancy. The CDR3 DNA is TGTGCCAGCAGCCCGGGGGGCGGGGCCTGGGGGGCGCAGTATTTT. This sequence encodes CASSPGGGAWGAQYF.